One and the same sample provided the 22 T cell receptor beta chains below, sequenced in a study of cytomegalovirus exposure and HLA in healthy donors. The PCR made use of 60 Vbeta and 13 Jbeta primers. Only in-frame clones appear in the TCRdb table, and some are missing; sequencing was by immunoSEQ multiplex PCR. There are about 140,000 clones in the sample; roughly 76% occur only once, and around 1.7% lies in the top ten. The sample was PBMCs. The receptors were gathered from a female donor in good health and CMV-seronegative.

The rearrangement links TRBV11-3 to TRBJ2-1; D gene unclear. The V end was cut by 0 bases, the J end by 6 bases, with 3 bases between. CDR3 length: 12 residues. Germline CDR1 is SGHNT and CDR2 is YENEEA. CDR3 sequence reads: CASSLDRNEQFF. The CDR3 nucleotides are TGTGCCAGCAGCTTAGATCGCAATGAGCAGTTCTTC.

This rearrangement joins TRBV5-6 to TRBJ1-3, with 7 nucleotides matching TRBD1. V shed 4 bases, J shed 4 bases, and the junction held 5 bases outside the gene matches. The CDR3 is 14 amino acids. Per the germline V gene, CDR1 is SGHDT and CDR2 is YYEEEE. The CDR3 sequence is CASSATGVGNTIYF. CDR3 DNA sequence: TGTGCCAGCAGCGCCACAGGGGTCGGAAACACCATATATTTT.

This rearrangement joins TRBV21-1 to TRBJ1-2; TRBD1 is taken as the D call from the table, unchecked against the DNA. TRBV21-1 is recorded as a pseudogene. This CDR3 is 16 amino acids long. This CDR3 is CASSKEMGSGVYGYTF. CDR3 nucleotides: TGTGCCAGCAGCAAAGAGATGGGGTCAGGGGTCTATGGCTACACCTTC.

This rearrangement joins TRBV9 to TRBJ2-7; TRBD1 agrees at 11 bases. The junction had 5 bases not matched to a gene; V was cut back by 6 bases and J by 3 bases. The germline V gene encodes CDR1 SGDLS and CDR2 YYNGEE. The CDR3 is 14 residues long. The CDR3 DNA reads as TGTGCCAGCACCCCGGGACAGGGGGTCTACGAGCAGTACTTC. This codes for CASTPGQGVYEQYF.

The chain couples TRBV27 to TRBJ2-7; tentative D call: TRBD1 (5 bases). V was shortened by 5 bases and J by 3 bases, with 11 bases between the two germline ends. CDR1 and CDR2 (germline): MNHEY, SMNVEV (reference sequence). This CDR3 region has 13 residues. CDR3 coding DNA: TGTGCCAGCAGTACCGCAGGGATCTACGAGCAGTACTTC. It is translated as CASSTAGIYEQYF.

The V and J genes are TRBV11-2 and TRBJ2-1; 12 bases are shared with TRBD2. Losses at the gene ends were 5 bases for V and 9 bases for J; bases not matched to a gene: 11. The germline gives CDR1 SGHAT, CDR2 FQNNGV. The CDR3 has 16 amino acids. The DNA of the CDR3 is TGTGCCAGCAGCCAGGAGACTAGCGGGAGAATAGTTGAGCAGTTCTTC. Residues: CASSQETSGRIVEQFF.

The V and J genes are TRBV7-3 and TRBJ2-1, with a weak D call TRBD2 (5 bases). The CDR3 is 19 amino acids. Germline-derived CDR1 and CDR2 are SGHTA and FQGTGA. Trimming left V 5 bases short and J 0 bases short, with 23 bases between. The CDR3 reads CASSPVRPSTSISYNEQFF. In DNA form, the CDR3 reads TGTGCCAGCAGCCCCGTTCGCCCAAGTACTAGTATCTCCTACAATGAGCAGTTCTTC.

The J gene is TRBJ2-5, the V gene TRBV27; D perhaps matches TRBD2 (5 bases). Germline-derived CDR1 and CDR2 are MNHEY and SMNVEV (reference sequence). The V and J ends lost 6 bases and 4 bases respectively, with 12 bases between them. The CDR3 length is 13 residues. The CDR3 protein is CASSGIESETQYF. The CDR3 nucleotides are TGTGCCAGCAGCGGGATAGAATCAGAGACCCAGTACTTC.

The rearrangement links TRBV11-2 to TRBJ2-7, with D maybe TRBD1 (5 bases). Looked up from germline, CDR1 is SGHAT and CDR2 is FQNNGV. The CDR3 contains 15 residues. V lost 5 bases and J 3 bases, leaving 17 bases between the germline ends. The CDR3 nucleotides read TGTGCCAGCAGCCCTCAACCGACAGCTGACTACGAGCAGTACTTC. Protein sequence: CASSPQPTADYEQYF.

V usage is TRBV18 and J usage is TRBJ2-1; 9 bases fit TRBD2. Trimming took 6 bases from V and 2 from J; bases not matched to a gene: 2. The CDR3 contains 14 residues. The germline CDR1 and CDR2 sequences are KGHSH and LQKENI. DNA for the CDR3: TGTGCCAGCTCGGTAGCGGGAGCCTACAATGAGCAGTTCTTC. Protein: CASSVAGAYNEQFF. Full variable domain (missing parts from reference TRBV18 and TRBJ2-1): NAGVMQNPRHLVRRRGQEARLRCSPMKGHSHVYWYRQLPEEGLKFMVYLQKENIIDESGMPKERFSAEFPKEGPSILRIQQVVRGDSAAYFCASSVAGAYNEQFFGPGTRLTVL.

This clone turned up a few times. The rearrangement uses TRBV5-1 and TRBJ1-1; a possible D gene is TRBD1 (5 bases). The CDR3 has 16 residues. CDR1 and CDR2 (germline): SGHRS, YFSETQ. V was pared by 1 base and J by 2 bases, with 15 bases between. The CDR3 DNA reads TGCGCCAGCAGCTTGAAGCAGAATAGGGGTAACACTGAAGCTTTCTTT. The encoded protein is CASSLKQNRGNTEAFF. Full variable domain (rest looked up from reference TRBV5-1 and TRBJ1-1): KAGVTQTPRYLIKTRGQQVTLSCSPISGHRSVSWYQQTPGQGLQFLFEYFSETQRNKGNFPGRFSGRQFSNSRSEMNVSTLELGDSALYLCASSLKQNRGNTEAFFGQGTRLTVV.

This chain connects TRBV7-6 to TRBJ1-1; D call uncertain. The CDR3 has 13 residues. Trimming shortened V by 1 base and J by 12 bases, and 15 bases separated the two germline ends. Germline-derived CDR1 and CDR2 are SGHVS and FNYEAQ. This CDR3 is CASSLEDPPGTFF. The CDR3 DNA follows: TGTGCCAGCAGCTTAGAAGACCCACCGGGAACTTTCTTT.

The chain joins TRBV9 to TRBJ2-7; D call uncertain. This CDR3 is 14 amino acids long. With 2 bases removed from V and 3 bases from J, the gap between germline ends came to 12 bases. Per the germline V gene, CDR1 is SGDLS and CDR2 is YYNGEE. CDR3 region: CASSVVEGGYEQYF. CDR3 coding DNA: TGTGCCAGCAGCGTGGTTGAAGGCGGCTACGAGCAGTACTTC.

The rearrangement joins TRBV9 to TRBJ2-3; 11 nucleotides align to TRBD2. V lost 4 bases to trimming and J lost 6 bases; unmatched junction nucleotides: 13. The length of the CDR3 is 17 residues. Germline assignment: CDR1 SGDLS and CDR2 YYNGEE. The DNA for the CDR3 is TGTGCCAGCAGCCCCGGGACTAGCGGCCACTCCCGGGATACGCAGTATTTT. This translates into CASSPGTSGHSRDTQYF. Together with reference TRBV9 and TRBJ2-3, the CDR3 gives the full variable domain: DSGVTQTPKHLITATGQRVTLRCSPRSGDLSVYWYQQSLDQGLQFLIQYYNGEERAKGNILERFSAQQFPDLHSELNLSSLELGDSALYFCASSPGTSGHSRDTQYFGPGTRLTVL.

V gene TRBV7-9 combines with J gene TRBJ2-5; TRBD1 aligns across 8 bases. With the DNA end fitting TRBJ2-7 better, the J assignment may be wrong. The CDR3 length is 14 residues. In germline, CDR1 is SEHNR, CDR2 FQNEAQ (reference sequence). DNA of the CDR3: TGTGCCAGCAGCCCGGGACAGGACCCTTGCGAGCAGTACTTC. Its translation: CASSPGQDPCEQYF.

The chain employs TRBV28 and TRBJ1-1, with 10 positions matching TRBD1. CDR3 size: 13 residues. Per the germline V gene, CDR1 is MDHEN and CDR2 is SYDVKM. V lost 5 bases to trimming and J lost 10 bases; unmatched junction nucleotides: 7. The CDR3 sequence: CASSDGTGVVAFF. DNA of the CDR3: TGTGCCAGCAGTGACGGGACAGGGGTTGTAGCTTTCTTT.

The V gene is TRBV28, the J gene TRBJ1-5; D is undetermined. Germline values: CDR1 MDHEN, CDR2 SYDVKM. Trimming removed 2 bases from V and 0 bases from J, with 14 bases in between. This CDR3 spans 17 amino acids. DNA of the CDR3: TGTGCCAGCAGTTTAGTTGCAGGAGGCTATAGCAATCAGCCCCAGCATTTT. It specifies CASSLVAGGYSNQPQHF.

Many counts were recorded for this clone. The chain has TRBV27 and TRBJ1-5, with 11 bases that match TRBD1. Trimming at V came to 7 bases and at J to 0 bases, leaving 11 bases not matched to a gene. The CDR3 length is 18 residues. Germline V gene lookup returns CDR1 MNHEY and CDR2 SMNVEV (reference sequence). This chain's CDR3 is CASNRTGGAIYSNQPQHF. The CDR3 DNA is TGTGCCAGCAACCGGACAGGGGGCGCGATCTATAGCAATCAGCCCCAGCATTTT.

The chain recombines TRBV20-1 with TRBJ2-5, with 7 bases lining up with TRBD1. Germline trimming cut 5 bases from V and 5 bases from J; bases unmatched to any gene: 2. The CDR3 contains 11 residues. Per germline, CDR1 DFQATT and CDR2 SNEGSKA (reference sequence). As DNA, the CDR3 is TGCAGTGCTCTCAGGGGGGAGACCCAGTACTTC. This codes for CSALRGETQYF.

V is TRBV27 and J is TRBJ2-7; TRBD1 aligns across 10 bases. Losses at the gene ends were 3 bases for V and 7 bases for J; bases not matched to a gene: 6. Germline lookup yields CDR1 MNHEY and CDR2 SMNVEV (reference sequence). This CDR3 has 14 residues. CDR3 sequence: CASSFGTGAWEQYF. In DNA form, the CDR3 reads TGTGCCAGCAGTTTTGGGACAGGGGCGTGGGAGCAGTACTTC.

The chain carries TRBV4-1 and TRBJ2-5; 10 nucleotides agree with TRBD2. Germline trimming cut 4 bases from V and 5 bases from J; bases unmatched to any gene: 13. This CDR3 is built from 17 residues. Germline-derived CDR1 and CDR2 are MGHRA and YSYEKL. For the CDR3, the DNA is TGCGCCAGCAGCCCCCTCGGGACTAGCGCGGGTCTTGAGACCCAGTACTTC. The encoded protein is CASSPLGTSAGLETQYF.

This clone was observed a handful of times. J is TRBJ1-1 and V is TRBV5-1; no clear D. The CDR3 spans 13 residues. Germline V gives CDR1 SGHRS, CDR2 YFSETQ. The V end was cut by 3 bases, the J end by 1 base, with 7 bases between. CDR3 sequence reads: CASSSERNTEAFF. CDR3 nucleotide sequence: TGCGCCAGCAGCTCGGAGAGGAACACTGAAGCTTTCTTT.